Below, 10 T cell receptor beta chains from the same sample are listed, as sequenced in a study of T cells in Graves' hyperthyroidism and ophthalmopathy (dated by TCRdb to 2018 to 2020). Receptors were amplified or captured by multiplex PCR. Sequencing relied on an Illumina HiSeq 2000. Amplification of TCR beta CDR3 regions was carried out from RNA transcripts. For the first round of RT-PCR on the TCR CDR3, the HTBI primer set was used together with the Qiagen OneStep RT-PCR kit. TCRdb redid the processing of the public reads, applying fastp at Q25 and MiXCR, and retained in-frame beta chains. Each entry is one CDR3 protein sequence, shown with its most common DNA and genes. In this sample the table shows approximately 400,000 distinct CDR3 sequences, around 13% of which occur a single time. The top ten hold approximately 10% of the sample. Sequenced sample: blood. Receptors originate from a woman aged 60 to 75 with Graves' hyperthyroidism.

The J gene is TRBJ1-4, the V gene TRBV12-3 or TRBV12-4; unclear D gene. Trimming took 5 bases from V and 0 from J, leaving 7 bases between them. The CDR3 runs to 14 residues. The CDR3 nucleotides are TGTGCCAGCAGTGCCGAGACAACTAATGAAAAACTGTTTTTT. It codes for CASSAETTNEKLFF.

This clonotype appeared a few times. The chain has TRBV28 and TRBJ2-7; D is unresolved. The CDR3 totals 11 residues. Germline loops: CDR1 MDHEN, CDR2 SYDVKM. V lost 4 bases and J lost 7, with 8 bases in between. The CDR3 DNA sequence: TGTGCCAGCAGTTCTCCGAGGGAGCAGTACTTC. Translation: CASSSPREQYF.

On this clonotype itself: The junction shows a germline mismatch at one end, possibly a read error. The chain recombines TRBV12-3 or TRBV12-4 with TRBJ2-7; D is unclear. This CDR3 is 12 amino acids long. The CDR3 sequence is CARSPLSYEQYF. CDR3 nucleotide sequence: TGTGCCCGCAGTCCCCTCTCTTACGAGCAGTACTTC.

The CDR3 sequence is CASSPLDNQETQYF. DNA of the CDR3: TGTGCCAGCTCACCACTGGACAATCAAGAGACCCAGTACTTC. This chain links TRBV18 with TRBJ2-5, with a possible D match to TRBD1 (5 bases). The CDR3 length is 14 residues. Germline V gene lookup returns CDR1 KGHSH and CDR2 LQKENI. V was trimmed by 1 base and J by 2 bases, leaving 8 bases between them.

This clonotype was seen repeatedly, ten times or more. This chain uses TRBV3-1 with TRBJ2-1; tentative D call: TRBD2 (6 bases). Germline loops: CDR1 LGHDT, CDR2 YNNKEL (reference sequence). V was shortened by 4 bases and J by 9 bases, with 13 bases between the two germline ends. This CDR3 region has 13 residues. DNA of the CDR3: TGTGCCAGCAGCCCTCAGACTAGTAGTGAGCAGTTCTTC. This gives the protein CASSPQTSSEQFF.

This clonotype was seen repeatedly, ten times or more. V is TRBV4-2 and J is TRBJ2-7; 9 positions match TRBD1. Germline trimming cut 0 bases from V and 4 bases from J; bases unmatched to any gene: 4. Per the germline V gene, CDR1 is LGHNA and CDR2 is YNFKEQ. This CDR3 has 15 residues. CDR3 sequence reads: CASSQEGQGFYEQYF. The CDR3 region has the DNA TGTGCCAGCAGCCAAGAGGGACAGGGCTTTTACGAGCAGTACTTC.

This clonotype showed up many times. V and J are TRBV11-2 and TRBJ2-5; unclear D gene. The CDR3 has 12 residues. Trimming stripped 5 bases from V and 2 bases from J, with 6 bases between. CDR1 and CDR2 (germline): SGHAT, FQNNGV. This chain's CDR3 is CASSMQQETQYF. In DNA form, the CDR3 reads TGTGCCAGCAGCATGCAACAAGAGACCCAGTACTTC.

The gene calls are TRBV28 and TRBJ1-6, with 7 positions matching TRBD1. V lost 8 bases and J lost 8; bases outside the gene matches: 9. CDR3 length equals 14 residues. Germline V gene data show CDR1 as MDHEN and CDR2 as SYDVKM. The CDR3 coding sequence is TGTGCCAGCCTACGGGACAGCCAATATTCACCCCTCCACTTT. This translates into CASLRDSQYSPLHF. Full variable domain (rest looked up from reference TRBV28 and TRBJ1-6): DVKVTQSSRYLVKRTGEKVFLECVQDMDHENMFWYRQDPGLGLRLIYFSYDVKMKEKGDIPEGYSVSREKKERFSLILESASTNQTSMYLCASLRDSQYSPLHFGNGTRLTVT.

In this sample, this clonotype turned up many times. This chain links TRBV30 with TRBJ2-2, with D possibly matching TRBD2 (5 bases). V shed 6 bases and J shed 1 base, with 9 bases lying between them. CDR3 size: 13 residues. Germline loops: CDR1 GTSNPN, CDR2 SVGIG (reference sequence). The CDR3 here is CACPRENTGELFF. CDR3 nucleotide sequence: TGTGCCTGCCCCCGGGAGAACACCGGGGAGCTGTTTTTT.

A few counts support this clonotype. V and J are TRBV9 and TRBJ2-6; D may be TRBD1 (6 bases). CDR1 is SGDLS, CDR2 YYNGEE, per germline. CDR3 length: 15 amino acids. Trimming removed 3 bases at V and 2 bases at J, with 9 bases between. CDR3 coding DNA: TGTGCCAGCAGCGCCGAGGGGGCTGGGGCCAACGTCCTGACTTTC. This codes for CASSAEGAGANVLTF.